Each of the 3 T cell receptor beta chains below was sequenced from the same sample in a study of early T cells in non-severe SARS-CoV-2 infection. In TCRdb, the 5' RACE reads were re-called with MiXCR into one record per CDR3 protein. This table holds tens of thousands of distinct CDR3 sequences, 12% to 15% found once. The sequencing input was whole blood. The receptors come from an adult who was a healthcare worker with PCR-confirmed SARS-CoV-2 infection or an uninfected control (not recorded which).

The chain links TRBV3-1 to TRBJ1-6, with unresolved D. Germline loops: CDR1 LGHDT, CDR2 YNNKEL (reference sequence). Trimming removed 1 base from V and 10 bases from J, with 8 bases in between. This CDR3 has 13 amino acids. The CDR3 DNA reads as TGTGCCAGCAGCCAAGGGGTGAACTCACCCCTCCACTTT. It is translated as CASSQGVNSPLHF.

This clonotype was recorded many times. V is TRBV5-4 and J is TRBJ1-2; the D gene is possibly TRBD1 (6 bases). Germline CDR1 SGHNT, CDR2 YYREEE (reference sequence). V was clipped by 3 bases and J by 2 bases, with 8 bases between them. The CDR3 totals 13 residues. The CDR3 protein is CASSWDTNYGYTF. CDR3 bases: TGTGCCAGCAGCTGGGACACAAACTATGGCTACACCTTC.

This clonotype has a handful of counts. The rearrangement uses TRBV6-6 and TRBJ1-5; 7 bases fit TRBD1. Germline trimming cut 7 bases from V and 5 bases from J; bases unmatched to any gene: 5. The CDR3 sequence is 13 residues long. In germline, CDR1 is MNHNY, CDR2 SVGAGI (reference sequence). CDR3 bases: TGTGCCAGCATCGACAGGGTACATCAGCCCCAGCATTTT. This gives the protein CASIDRVHQPQHF.